The 17 T cell receptor beta chains below all came from one sample that was sequenced in a study of neurological immune-mediated disorders. TCRdb re-derived calls from the 5' RACE reads in MiXCR, one entry per CDR3 protein. Of around 46,000 distinct CDR3 sequences in the sample, around 1.9% are singletons; the top ten hold around 2%. The sample was PBMCs. All receptors come from a middle-aged woman with multiple sclerosis.

This clonotype has a handful of counts. The chain uses TRBV6-6 and TRBJ2-2; possible D gene TRBD2, 6 bases. The CDR3 loop spans 13 amino acids. V was clipped by 2 bases and J by 8 bases, with 9 bases between them. Germline-derived CDR1 and CDR2 are MNHNY and SVGAGI (reference sequence). The CDR3 region has the DNA TGTGCCAGCAGTTACGCGGAGGGAGGGGAGCTGTTTTTT. Translating it yields CASSYAEGGELFF.

This clonotype was found many times. The genes are TRBV3-1 and TRBJ1-1, with D uncertain. Trimming removed 1 base from V and 2 bases from J, with 14 bases in between. Per the germline V gene, CDR1 is LGHDT and CDR2 is YNNKEL (reference sequence). This CDR3 contains 16 residues. CDR3 loop: CASSQARTLPNTEAFF. CDR3 nucleotides: TGTGCCAGCAGCCAAGCTCGGACCCTCCCTAACACTGAAGCTTTCTTT.

About this clonotype itself: Just one base apart from a much larger clone, this may be a read error. The rearrangement joins TRBV5-1 to TRBJ1-5; D is unresolved. Germline V gene lookup returns CDR1 SGHRS and CDR2 YFSETQ. Trimming removed 0 bases from V and 6 bases from J, with 7 bases in between. The CDR3 loop spans 13 amino acids. The CDR3 protein is CASSLGEAQPQHF. The CDR3 DNA reads TGCGCCAGCAGCTTGGGTGAGGCTCAGCCCCAGCATTTT.

This clonotype was detected many times. V gene TRBV5-1 combines with J gene TRBJ2-1; D is unresolved. The CDR3 is 11 amino acids. Trimming cost V 0 bases and J 10 bases, with 5 bases left between them. CDR1 is SGHRS, CDR2 YFSETQ, per germline. CDR3 amino acids: CASSLGGEQFF. The DNA of the CDR3 is TGCGCCAGCAGCTTGGGGGGAGAGCAGTTCTTC.

Many counts were recorded for this clonotype. The chain joins TRBV6-5 to TRBJ2-2; no definite D call. This CDR3 is built from 13 residues. Germline V gene data show CDR1 as MNHEY and CDR2 as SVGAGI. The V and J ends lost 5 bases and 4 bases respectively, with 8 bases between them. As DNA, the CDR3 is TGTGCCAGCAGTACCACCCTCACCGGGGAGCTGTTTTTT. This gives the protein CASSTTLTGELFF.

This clonotype was counted ten times or more. The chain recombines TRBV5-1 with TRBJ2-3; TRBD1 agrees at 8 bases. J lost 3 bases, V lost 4 bases, and 4 bases had no gene match. Germline lookup yields CDR1 SGHRS and CDR2 YFSETQ. The CDR3 has 14 amino acids. The CDR3 nucleotides read TGCGCCAGCAGCCGGGACAGGTTAACAGATACGCAGTATTTT. Translating it yields CASSRDRLTDTQYF. Variable domain in full (rest from reference TRBV5-1 and TRBJ2-3): KAGVTQTPRYLIKTRGQQVTLSCSPISGHRSVSWYQQTPGQGLQFLFEYFSETQRNKGNFPGRFSGRQFSNSRSEMNVSTLELGDSALYLCASSRDRLTDTQYFGPGTRLTVL.

This clonotype was recorded at least ten times. This chain joins TRBV5-1 and TRBJ2-3, with 10 bases aligning to TRBD2. This CDR3 has 16 amino acids. Germline loops: CDR1 SGHRS, CDR2 YFSETQ. The J segment lost 0 bases and the V segment lost 4 bases, leaving 5 bases of the junction unmatched. The CDR3 DNA reads TGCGCCAGCAGCCGGACTAGCGGAGCTAGCACAGATACGCAGTATTTT. Translating it yields CASSRTSGASTDTQYF.

The table lists this clonotype with many counts. The genes are TRBV20-1 and TRBJ1-4; D is undetermined. The V gene lost 4 bases and the J gene lost 7 bases, with 10 bases spanning the gap. The germline V gene has CDR1 DFQATT and CDR2 SNEGSKA (reference sequence). This CDR3 is built from 12 residues. The CDR3 here is CSATSRTEKLFF. The CDR3 coding sequence is TGCAGTGCTACCTCCCGCACTGAAAAACTGTTTTTT.

By sample share, this clonotype is medium-sized. The chain has TRBV10-2 and TRBJ2-5; 7 bases align to TRBD1. The CDR3 totals 13 residues. CDR1 WSHSY and CDR2 SAAADI come from the germline V gene. V shed 10 bases, J shed 2 bases, and the junction held 7 bases outside the gene matches. The CDR3 DNA sequence: TGCGCCACCGAGGGACAGTCGCAAGAGACCCAGTACTTC. Residues: CATEGQSQETQYF.

This clonotype was seen at least ten times. The V call is TRBV5-5, the J call TRBJ1-4; D possibly corresponds to TRBD1 (6 bases). Looked up from germline, CDR1 is SGHKS and CDR2 is YYEKEE (reference sequence). The germline V and J ends were trimmed by 6 bases and 0 bases, with 12 bases remaining between them. This CDR3 comprises 15 residues. CDR3 DNA sequence: TGTGCCAGCACCACGGACAGCTCAACTAATGAAAAACTGTTTTTT. This sequence encodes CASTTDSSTNEKLFF.

This clonotype was counted ten times or more. The gene calls are TRBV12-3 or TRBV12-4 and TRBJ1-1, with D possibly TRBD1 on 5 matching bases. V lost 2 bases and J lost 1, with 8 bases in between. CDR3 length equals 14 residues. CDR3 in amino acids: CASSLSTANTEAFF. The CDR3 bases are TGTGCCAGCAGTTTATCGACAGCGAACACTGAAGCTTTCTTT.

This clonotype was recorded at least ten times. V is TRBV20-1 and J is TRBJ1-6; D may be TRBD1 (6 bases). Germline V gives CDR1 DFQATT, CDR2 SNEGSKA (reference sequence). The CDR3 is made up of 15 amino acids. The V end lost 0 bases, the J end lost 4 bases, and 10 bases lay between the germline ends. CDR3 in DNA: TGCAGTGCTAGAGATCGGGGGGCGTATAATTCACCCCTCCACTTT. It encodes CSARDRGAYNSPLHF.

This clonotype was detected ten times or more. The V and J genes are TRBV7-9 and TRBJ2-5; D unclear. The CDR3 is 14 amino acids. The germline V and J ends were trimmed by 0 bases and 4 bases, with 9 bases remaining between them. CDR1 is SEHNR and CDR2 is FQNEAQ in the germline V gene (reference sequence). In DNA form, the CDR3 reads TGTGCCAGCAGCTTAGCTAGAAGTCGAGAGACCCAGTACTTC. It is translated as CASSLARSRETQYF.

This clonotype was seen many times. The chain combines TRBV4-1 with TRBJ2-1, with D unresolved. Germline CDR1 is MGHRA and CDR2 is YSYEKL. Trimming removed 6 bases from V and 1 base from J, with 7 bases in between. This CDR3 region has 13 residues. CDR3 loop: CASSDFSYNEQFF. CDR3 bases: TGCGCCAGCAGTGATTTTTCCTACAATGAGCAGTTCTTC.

This clonotype was seen at least ten times. The chain couples TRBV30 to TRBJ1-1, with D possibly being TRBD1 (6 bases). Germline V CDR1 and CDR2: GTSNPN, SVGIG (reference sequence). Between the trimmed V and J ends, which lost 4 bases and 3 bases, there was a span of 12 bases. The CDR3 sequence is 13 residues long. The DNA for the CDR3 is TGTGCCTGGACCAAGGGACAAGACACTGAAGCTTTCTTT. Protein product: CAWTKGQDTEAFF.

This clonotype was counted ten times or more. This chain connects TRBV20-1 to TRBJ2-1; 8 positions agree with TRBD2. This CDR3 comprises 16 residues. V lost 4 bases, J lost 3 bases, and 11 bases stayed unmatched. Germline values: CDR1 DFQATT, CDR2 SNEGSKA (reference sequence). The DNA for the CDR3 is TGCAGTGCTACCAACTTAGCGGGGAGTAGCTACAATGAGCAGTTCTTC. The encoded protein is CSATNLAGSSYNEQFF.

The sample holds many counts of this clonotype. The chain links TRBV5-1 to TRBJ2-7, with 8 bases lining up with TRBD1. The J segment lost 0 bases and the V segment lost 6 bases, leaving 5 bases of the junction unmatched. Germline CDR1 is SGHRS and CDR2 is YFSETQ. The CDR3 consists of 14 residues. CDR3 residues: CASNRQGTSYEQYF. The CDR3 DNA reads as TGCGCCAGCAACCGACAGGGGACCTCCTACGAGCAGTACTTC. The full variable domain, completed using reference TRBV5-1 and TRBJ2-7, is KAGVTQTPRYLIKTRGQQVTLSCSPISGHRSVSWYQQTPGQGLQFLFEYFSETQRNKGNFPGRFSGRQFSNSRSEMNVSTLELGDSALYLCASNRQGTSYEQYFGPGTRLTVT.